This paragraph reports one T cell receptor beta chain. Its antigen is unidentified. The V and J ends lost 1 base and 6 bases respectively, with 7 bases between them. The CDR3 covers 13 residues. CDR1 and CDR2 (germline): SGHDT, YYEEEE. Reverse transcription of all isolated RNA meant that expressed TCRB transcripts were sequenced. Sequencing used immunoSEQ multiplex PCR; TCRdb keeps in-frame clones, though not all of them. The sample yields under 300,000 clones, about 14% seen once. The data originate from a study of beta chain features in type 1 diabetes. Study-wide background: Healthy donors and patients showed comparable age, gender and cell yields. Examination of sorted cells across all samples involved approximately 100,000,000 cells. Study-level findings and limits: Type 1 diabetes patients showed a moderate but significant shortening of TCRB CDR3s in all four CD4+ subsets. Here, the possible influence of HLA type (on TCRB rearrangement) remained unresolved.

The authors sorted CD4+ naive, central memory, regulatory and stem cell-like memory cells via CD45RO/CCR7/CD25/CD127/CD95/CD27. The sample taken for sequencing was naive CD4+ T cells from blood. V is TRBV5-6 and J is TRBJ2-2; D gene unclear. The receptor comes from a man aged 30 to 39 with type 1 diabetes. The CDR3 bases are TGTGCCAGCAGCTTGCAGTCGCCCGGGGAGCTGTTTTTT. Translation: CASSLQSPGELFF.